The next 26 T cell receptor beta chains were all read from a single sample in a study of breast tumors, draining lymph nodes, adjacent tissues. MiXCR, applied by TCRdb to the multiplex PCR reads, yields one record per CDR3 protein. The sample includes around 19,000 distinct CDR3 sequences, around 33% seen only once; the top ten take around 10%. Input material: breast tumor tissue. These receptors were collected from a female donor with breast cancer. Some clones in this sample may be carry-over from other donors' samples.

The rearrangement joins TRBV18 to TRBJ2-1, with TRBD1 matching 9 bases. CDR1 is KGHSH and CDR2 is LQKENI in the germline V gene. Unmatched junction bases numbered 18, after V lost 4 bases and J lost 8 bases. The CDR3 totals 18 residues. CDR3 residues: CASSHRTGAGRPEDEQFF. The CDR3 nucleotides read TGTGCCAGCTCACACCGGACAGGGGCAGGGCGGCCGGAGGATGAGCAGTTCTTC.

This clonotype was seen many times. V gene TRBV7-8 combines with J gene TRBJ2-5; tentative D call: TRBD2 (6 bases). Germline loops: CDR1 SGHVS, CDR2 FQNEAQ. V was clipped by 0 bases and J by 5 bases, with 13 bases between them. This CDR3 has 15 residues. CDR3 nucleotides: TGTGCCAGCAGCTTAGCGCCTAGGGCGGGGGAGACCCAGTACTTC. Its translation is CASSLAPRAGETQYF.

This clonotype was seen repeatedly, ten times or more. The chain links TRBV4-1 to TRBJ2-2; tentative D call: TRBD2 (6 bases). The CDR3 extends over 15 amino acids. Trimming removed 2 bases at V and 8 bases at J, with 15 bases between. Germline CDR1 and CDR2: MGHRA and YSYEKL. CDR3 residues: CASSQYGRPGGELFF. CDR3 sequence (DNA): TGCGCCAGCAGCCAATACGGGAGACCAGGGGGGGAGCTGTTTTTT.

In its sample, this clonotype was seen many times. The CDR3 sequence is CASSVRTGRTEKLFF. The CDR3, as DNA: TGTGCCAGCAGCGTGAGGACAGGAAGGACTGAAAAACTGTTTTTT. The chain links TRBV5-8 to TRBJ1-4; 7 bases are shared with TRBD1. V was clipped by 4 bases and J by 7 bases; unmatched bases: 10. The CDR3 spans 15 residues. Germline V CDR1 and CDR2: SGHTS, YDEGEE.

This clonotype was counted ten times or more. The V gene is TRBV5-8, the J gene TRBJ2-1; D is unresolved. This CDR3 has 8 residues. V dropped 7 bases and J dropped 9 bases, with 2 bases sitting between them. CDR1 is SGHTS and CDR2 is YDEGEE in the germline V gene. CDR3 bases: TGTGCCAGCCTTGAGCAGTTCTTC. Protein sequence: CASLEQFF.

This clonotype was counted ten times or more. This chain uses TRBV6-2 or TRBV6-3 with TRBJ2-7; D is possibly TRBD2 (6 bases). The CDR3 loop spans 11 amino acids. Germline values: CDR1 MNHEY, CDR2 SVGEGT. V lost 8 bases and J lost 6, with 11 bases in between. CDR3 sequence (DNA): TGTGCCAGCGCCGGGCGGGGCGAGCAGTACTTC. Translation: CASAGRGEQYF.

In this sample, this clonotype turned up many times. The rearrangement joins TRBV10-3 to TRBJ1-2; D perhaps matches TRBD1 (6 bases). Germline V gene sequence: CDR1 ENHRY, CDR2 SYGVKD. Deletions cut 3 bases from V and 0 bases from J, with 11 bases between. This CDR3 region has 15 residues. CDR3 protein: CAISESRTANYGYTF. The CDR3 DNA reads TGTGCCATCAGTGAATCCCGGACAGCTAACTATGGCTACACCTTC.

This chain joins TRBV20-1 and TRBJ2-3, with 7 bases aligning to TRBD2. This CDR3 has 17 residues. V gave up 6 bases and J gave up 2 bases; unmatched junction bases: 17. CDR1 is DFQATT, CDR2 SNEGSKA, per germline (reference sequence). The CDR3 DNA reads TGCAGTGCCAGCAGCCCACTGAATCGGGGGGACACAGATACGCAGTATTTT. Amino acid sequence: CSASSPLNRGDTDTQYF.

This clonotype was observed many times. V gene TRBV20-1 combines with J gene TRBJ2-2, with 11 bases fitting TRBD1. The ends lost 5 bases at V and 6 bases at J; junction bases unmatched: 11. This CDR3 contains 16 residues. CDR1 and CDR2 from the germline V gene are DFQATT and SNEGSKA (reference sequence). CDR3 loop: CSARREDRGLSGELFF. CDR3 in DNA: TGCAGTGCTCGGCGGGAGGACAGGGGGCTTTCCGGGGAGCTGTTTTTT.

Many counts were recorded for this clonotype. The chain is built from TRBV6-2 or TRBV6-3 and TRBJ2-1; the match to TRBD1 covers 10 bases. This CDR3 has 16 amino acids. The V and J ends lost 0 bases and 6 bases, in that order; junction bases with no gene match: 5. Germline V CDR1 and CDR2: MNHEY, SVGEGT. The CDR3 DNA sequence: TGTGCCAGCAGTTACTCGCGGACAGGGGGTGGCAATGAGCAGTTCTTC. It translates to CASSYSRTGGGNEQFF.

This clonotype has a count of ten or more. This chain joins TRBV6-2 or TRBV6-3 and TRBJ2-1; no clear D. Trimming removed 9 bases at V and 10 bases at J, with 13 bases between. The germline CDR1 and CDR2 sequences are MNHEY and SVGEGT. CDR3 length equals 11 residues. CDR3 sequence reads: CASSRFGEQFF. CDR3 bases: TGTGCCAGTTCTCGCTTTGGGGAGCAGTTCTTC.

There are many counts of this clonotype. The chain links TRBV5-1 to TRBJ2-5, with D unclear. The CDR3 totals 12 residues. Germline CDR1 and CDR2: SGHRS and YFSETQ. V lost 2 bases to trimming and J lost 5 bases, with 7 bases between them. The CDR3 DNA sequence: TGCGCCAGCAGCTTCTTGCAGGAGACCCAGTACTTC. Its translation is CASSFLQETQYF.

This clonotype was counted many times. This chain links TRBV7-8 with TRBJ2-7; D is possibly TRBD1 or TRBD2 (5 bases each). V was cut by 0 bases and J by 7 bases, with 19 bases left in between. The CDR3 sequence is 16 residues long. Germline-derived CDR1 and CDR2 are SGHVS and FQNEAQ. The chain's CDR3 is CASSLALPEGTGEQYF. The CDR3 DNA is TGTGCCAGCAGCTTAGCACTGCCAGAAGGGACGGGGGAGCAGTACTTC.

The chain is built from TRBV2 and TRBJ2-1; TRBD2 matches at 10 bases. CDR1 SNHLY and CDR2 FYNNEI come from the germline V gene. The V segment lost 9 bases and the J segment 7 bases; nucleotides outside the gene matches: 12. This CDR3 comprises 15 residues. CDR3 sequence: CARQEREGYRNEQFF. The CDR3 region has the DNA TGTGCCAGACAGGAGCGGGAGGGATACCGTAATGAGCAGTTCTTC.

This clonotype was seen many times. CDR3 amino acids: CSASGLTNYGYTF. The CDR3 nucleotides read TGCAGTGCTAGCGGCTTAACTAACTATGGCTACACCTTC. The rearrangement joins TRBV20-1 to TRBJ1-2; no clear D. This CDR3 has 13 amino acids. Germline V gene sequence: CDR1 DFQATT, CDR2 SNEGSKA (reference sequence). The V and J ends lost 3 bases and 0 bases respectively, with 8 bases between them.

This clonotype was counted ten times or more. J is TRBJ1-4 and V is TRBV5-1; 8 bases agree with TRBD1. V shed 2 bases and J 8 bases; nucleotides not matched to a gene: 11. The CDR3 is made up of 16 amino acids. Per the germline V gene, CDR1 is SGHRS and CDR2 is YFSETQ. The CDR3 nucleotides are TGCGCCAGCAGCTTAGAGGGGACAGGCCTTGGGGAAAAACTGTTTTTT. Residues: CASSLEGTGLGEKLFF. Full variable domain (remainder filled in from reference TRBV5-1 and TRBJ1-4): KAGVTQTPRYLIKTRGQQVTLSCSPISGHRSVSWYQQTPGQGLQFLFEYFSETQRNKGNFPGRFSGRQFSNSRSEMNVSTLELGDSALYLCASSLEGTGLGEKLFFGSGTQLSVL.

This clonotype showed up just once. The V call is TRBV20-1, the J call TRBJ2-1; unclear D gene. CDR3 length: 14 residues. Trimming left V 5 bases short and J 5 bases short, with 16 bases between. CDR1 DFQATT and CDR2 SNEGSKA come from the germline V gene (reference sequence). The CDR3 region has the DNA TGCAGTGCTTCCCCCTTGGACGGAAACAATGAGCAGTTCTTC. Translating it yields CSASPLDGNNEQFF.

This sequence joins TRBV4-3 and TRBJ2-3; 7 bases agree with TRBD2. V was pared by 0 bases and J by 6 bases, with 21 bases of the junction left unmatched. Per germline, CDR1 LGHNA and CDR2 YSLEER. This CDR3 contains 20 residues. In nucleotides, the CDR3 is TGCGCCAGCAGCCAAGATATTCACCGGTGGCTAGCGGAACAGGATGATACGCAGTATTTT. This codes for CASSQDIHRWLAEQDDTQYF.

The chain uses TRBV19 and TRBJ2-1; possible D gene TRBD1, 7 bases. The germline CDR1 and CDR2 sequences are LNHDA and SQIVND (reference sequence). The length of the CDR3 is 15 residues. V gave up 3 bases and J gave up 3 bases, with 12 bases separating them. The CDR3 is CASSIGGTVYNEQFF. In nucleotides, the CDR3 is TGTGCCAGTAGTATCGGAGGGACAGTCTACAATGAGCAGTTCTTC.

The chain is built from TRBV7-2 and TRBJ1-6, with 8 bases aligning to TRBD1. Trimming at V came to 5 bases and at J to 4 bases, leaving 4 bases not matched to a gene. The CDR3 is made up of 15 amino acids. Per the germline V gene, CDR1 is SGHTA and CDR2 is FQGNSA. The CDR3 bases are TGTGCCAGCAGCCGGGGGACAGGATATAATTCACCCCTCCACTTT. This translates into CASSRGTGYNSPLHF.

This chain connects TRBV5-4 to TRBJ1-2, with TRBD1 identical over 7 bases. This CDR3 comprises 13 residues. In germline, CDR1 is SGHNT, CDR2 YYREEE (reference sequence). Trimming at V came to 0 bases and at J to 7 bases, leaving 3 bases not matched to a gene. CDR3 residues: CASSLEGGAGYTF. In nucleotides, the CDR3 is TGTGCCAGCAGCTTGGAAGGGGGCGCTGGCTACACCTTC.

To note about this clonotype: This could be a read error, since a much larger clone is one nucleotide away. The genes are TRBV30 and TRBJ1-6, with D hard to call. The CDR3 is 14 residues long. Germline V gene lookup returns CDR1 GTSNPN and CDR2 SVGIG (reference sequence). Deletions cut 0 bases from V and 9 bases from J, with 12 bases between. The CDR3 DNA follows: TGTGCCTGGAGTGTACCCCTCCGGGGTTCACCCCTCCACTTT. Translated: CAWSVPLRGSPLHF.

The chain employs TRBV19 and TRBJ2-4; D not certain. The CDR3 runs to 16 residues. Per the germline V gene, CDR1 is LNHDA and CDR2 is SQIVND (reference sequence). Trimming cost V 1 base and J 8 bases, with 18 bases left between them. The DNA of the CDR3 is TGTGCCAGTAGTATAGGGAACCCGGGCTCGAAGGACATTCAGTACTTC. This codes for CASSIGNPGSKDIQYF.

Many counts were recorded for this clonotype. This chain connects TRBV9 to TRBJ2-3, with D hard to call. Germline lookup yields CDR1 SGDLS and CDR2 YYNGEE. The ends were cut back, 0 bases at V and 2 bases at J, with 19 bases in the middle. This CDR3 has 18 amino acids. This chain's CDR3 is CASSVGPRDFKYTDTQYF. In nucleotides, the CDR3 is TGTGCCAGCAGCGTAGGACCCCGAGATTTCAAATACACAGATACGCAGTATTTT. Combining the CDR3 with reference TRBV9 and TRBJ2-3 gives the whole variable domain DSGVTQTPKHLITATGQRVTLRCSPRSGDLSVYWYQQSLDQGLQFLIQYYNGEERAKGNILERFSAQQFPDLHSELNLSSLELGDSALYFCASSVGPRDFKYTDTQYFGPGTRLTVL.

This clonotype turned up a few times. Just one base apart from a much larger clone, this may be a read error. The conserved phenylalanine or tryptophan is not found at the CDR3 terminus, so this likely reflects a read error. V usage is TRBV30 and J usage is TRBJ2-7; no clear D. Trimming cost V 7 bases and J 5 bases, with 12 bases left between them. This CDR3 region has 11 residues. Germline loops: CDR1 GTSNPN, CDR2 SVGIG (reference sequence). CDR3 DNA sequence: TGTGCCTTAACACTCTACCACGAGCAGTACCTC. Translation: CALTLYHEQYL.

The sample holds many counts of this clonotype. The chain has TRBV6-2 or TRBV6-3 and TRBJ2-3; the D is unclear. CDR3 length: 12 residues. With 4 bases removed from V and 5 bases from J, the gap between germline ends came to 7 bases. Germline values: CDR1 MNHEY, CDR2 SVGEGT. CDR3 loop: CASSFFGDTQYF. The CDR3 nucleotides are TGTGCCAGCAGTTTCTTTGGAGATACGCAGTATTTT.